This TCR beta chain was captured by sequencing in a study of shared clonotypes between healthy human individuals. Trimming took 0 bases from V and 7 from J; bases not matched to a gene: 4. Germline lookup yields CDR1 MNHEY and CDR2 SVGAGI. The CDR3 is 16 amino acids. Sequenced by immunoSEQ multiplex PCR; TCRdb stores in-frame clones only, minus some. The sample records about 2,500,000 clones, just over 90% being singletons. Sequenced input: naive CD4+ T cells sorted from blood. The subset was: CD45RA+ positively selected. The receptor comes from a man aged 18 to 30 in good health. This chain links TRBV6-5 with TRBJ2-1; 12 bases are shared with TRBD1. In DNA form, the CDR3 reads TGTGCCAGCAGTTACTCGGGACAGGGGGCTCGGAATGAGCAGTTCTTC. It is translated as CASSYSGQGARNEQFF.